This TCR beta chain was identified during a study of T cells in Graves' hyperthyroidism and ophthalmopathy. Germline V gene lookup returns CDR1 MGHRA and CDR2 YSYEKL. The CDR3 extends over 13 amino acids. As regards this clonotype: Its antigen is as yet unknown. A much more abundant neighbour one base away suggests this may be a read error. The conserved phenylalanine or tryptophan is not found at the CDR3 terminus, so this likely reflects a read error.

Study-wide points: The majority of expanded thyroid clonotypes above 0.001 also appeared in blood. The model foresaw ophthalmopathy a median about 6.5 months prior to onset. In simple terms, a model built on 13 V-J features told ophthalmopathy apart from stable hyperthyroidism.

The TCR beta CDR3 regions underwent amplification using RNA transcripts as the source. First-round RT-PCR targeting the TCR CDR3 was performed with the HTBI primer set. One entry per CDR3 protein, called by TCRdb with MiXCR from the multiplex PCR reads. The data contain 550,000 to 600,000 distinct CDR3 sequences, roughly 50% of them seen just once; the ten biggest clones take up around a fifth. This chain connects TRBV4-1 to TRBJ1-2; D gene ambiguous. The receptor was derived from an adult woman with Graves' disease, either hyperthyroidism or ophthalmopathy (not recorded which). What was sequenced was peripheral blood or thyroid tissue (not recorded which). The CDR3, as DNA: TGCACCAGCAGCGGAGGAGAATACTATGGCTACACCCTC. This translates into CTSSGGEYYGYTL.